One sample yielded the 24 T cell receptor beta chains listed below, sequenced in a study of blood T cells in healthy people across ages. For the second PCR, which ran for about 7 to 12 cycles, a sample-barcoded 5' primer and a J-beta primer mix were used. In TCRdb, the 5' RACE reads were re-called with MiXCR into one record per CDR3 protein. The table has about 580,000 distinct CDR3 sequences, less than 60% seen once. The specimen sequenced was blood. All receptors derive from a man older than 75 in good health.

The V and J genes are TRBV12-3 or TRBV12-4 and TRBJ1-1; no firm D call. Trimming left V 5 bases short and J 1 base short, with 11 bases between. The CDR3 is 14 amino acids. The DNA of the CDR3 is TGTGCCAGCAGTCCAGGTAACGGGAACACTGAAGCTTTCTTT. Translated, it gives CASSPGNGNTEAFF.

This chain uses TRBV27 with TRBJ2-5, with 7 bases matching TRBD2. Trimming cost V 6 bases and J 5 bases; bases outside gene matches: 6. The CDR3 loop spans 13 amino acids. Germline V gene data show CDR1 as MNHEY and CDR2 as SMNVEV (reference sequence). The CDR3 sequence: CASRRLGGETQYF. In DNA, the CDR3 is TGTGCCAGCAGGAGATTGGGGGGGGAGACCCAGTACTTC.

The chain is built from TRBV5-1 and TRBJ2-7; TRBD2 matches 9 bases. The CDR3 sequence is 14 residues long. Germline lookup yields CDR1 SGHRS and CDR2 YFSETQ. After removal of 0 bases from V and 3 bases from J, the junction contained 1 base not matched to a gene. In DNA form, the CDR3 reads TGCGCCAGCAGCTTGGAGACTAGCGGCTACGAGCAGTACTTC. It specifies CASSLETSGYEQYF.

The rearrangement links TRBV5-6 to TRBJ2-5; TRBD1 aligns across 9 bases. The J call is doubtful: the DNA matches TRBJ2-7 better. The germline V gene has CDR1 SGHDT and CDR2 YYEEEE. CDR3 length: 14 amino acids. The CDR3 DNA follows: TGTGCCAGCAGCCCGGACAGGGGAGCTGGCGAGCAGTACTTC. The encoded protein is CASSPDRGAGEQYF.

The chain carries TRBV7-9 and TRBJ2-7; D unclear. The CDR3 contains 12 residues. V dropped 2 bases and J dropped 7 bases, with 9 bases sitting between them. The germline gives CDR1 SEHNR, CDR2 FQNEAQ (reference sequence). The CDR3 DNA is TGTGCCAGCAGCTTAACCCGCACAGAGCAGTACTTC. Translated, it gives CASSLTRTEQYF.

V and J are TRBV7-3 and TRBJ2-1; D perhaps matches TRBD2 (5 bases). V was cut by 8 bases and J by 2 bases, with 10 bases left in between. CDR1 and CDR2 (germline): SGHTA, FQGTGA. The CDR3 consists of 13 residues. CDR3 protein: CASGAGAYNEQFF. As DNA, the CDR3 is TGTGCCAGCGGAGCCGGGGCCTACAATGAGCAGTTCTTC. Filled out from reference TRBV7-3 and TRBJ2-1, the complete variable domain reads GAGVSQTPSNKVTEKGKYVELRCDPISGHTALYWYRQSLGQGPEFLIYFQGTGAADDSGLPNDRFFAVRPEGSVSTLKIQRTERGDSAVYLCASGAGAYNEQFFGPGTRLTVL.

This chain uses TRBV27 with TRBJ2-1; TRBD2 matches at 7 bases. CDR3 length: 16 amino acids. The V gene's germline CDR1 is MNHEY and CDR2 SMNVEV (reference sequence). J gave up 0 bases and V 3 bases, and 5 bases lay outside the gene matches. CDR3 in amino acids: CASSFVGGSSYNEQFF. The CDR3, as DNA: TGTGCCAGCAGTTTTGTAGGCGGGAGCTCCTACAATGAGCAGTTCTTC.

As concerns this clonotype: Relative to the germline gene, one junction end is altered; a read error may explain this. The chain recombines TRBV20-1 with TRBJ1-6; D ambiguous. Germline lookup yields CDR1 DFQATT and CDR2 SNEGSKA (reference sequence). The CDR3 has 13 amino acids. In DNA form, the CDR3 reads TGCAGTGCCGAGGGAGGTCGAAATTCACCCCTTCACTTT. Its protein product is CSAEGGRNSPLHF.

The rearrangement links TRBV2 to TRBJ2-3; 9 bases are shared with TRBD2. V was pared by 6 bases and J by 14 bases, with 9 bases of the junction left unmatched. Germline V gene sequence: CDR1 SNHLY, CDR2 FYNNEI. The CDR3 totals 12 residues. This CDR3 reads CASSESAGGPYF. The CDR3 DNA is TGTGCCAGCAGCGAGTCTGCGGGGGGGCCGTATTTT.

The CDR3 bases are TGTGCCAGCAATAGCGGGGGGGCCGGGAATGAGCAGTTCTTC. The encoded protein is CASNSGGAGNEQFF. The rearrangement links TRBV2 to TRBJ2-1; 11 nucleotides line up with TRBD2. After removal of 7 bases from V and 7 bases from J, the junction contained 6 bases not matched to a gene. Germline V gene lookup returns CDR1 SNHLY and CDR2 FYNNEI. The CDR3 contains 14 residues.

This clonotype has just a few counts. This chain connects TRBV2 to TRBJ2-1, with 8 bases that match TRBD1. The CDR3 consists of 15 residues. The germline V gene has CDR1 SNHLY and CDR2 FYNNEI. The trim removed 4 bases at V and 3 bases at J, leaving 5 bases unmatched. The CDR3 protein is CASSAGQGNYNEQFF. The CDR3 coding sequence is TGTGCCAGCAGTGCCGGACAGGGAAACTACAATGAGCAGTTCTTC.

As for this clonotype: A much larger clone differs from this one at a single base, so this may be a read error. The V call is TRBV11-1, the J call TRBJ2-1, with D tentatively TRBD2 (7 bases). V lost 5 bases and J lost 0, with 14 bases in between. CDR3 length: 16 amino acids. CDR1 is SGHAT, CDR2 FQDESV, per germline (reference sequence). CDR3 protein: CASSPPGGSSYNEQFF. DNA of the CDR3: TGTGCCAGCAGCCCACCGGGGGGCAGCTCCTACAATGAGCAGTTCTTC.

This clonotype was recorded a few times. The chain couples TRBV14 to TRBJ2-7, with D possibly TRBD1 on 6 matching bases. Germline V gene sequence: CDR1 SGHDN, CDR2 FVKESK. The CDR3 has 14 residues. Trimming left V 4 bases short and J 0 bases short, with 10 bases between. The CDR3 loop is CASSLRGFSYEQYF. The CDR3 DNA reads TGTGCCAGCAGCCTTAGGGGGTTCTCCTACGAGCAGTACTTC.

This chain links TRBV11-2 with TRBJ2-3; 8 bases line up with TRBD1. V lost 7 bases, J lost 3 bases, and 3 bases stayed unmatched. The CDR3 sequence is 13 residues long. Germline CDR1 reads SGHAT; CDR2 reads FQNNGV. The DNA for the CDR3 is TGTGCCAGCAAACGGACAGGGACAGATACGCAGTATTTT. Protein: CASKRTGTDTQYF.

V is TRBV5-1 and J is TRBJ2-7, with TRBD1 matching 8 bases. Germline trimming cut 1 base from V and 4 bases from J; bases unmatched to any gene: 7. The CDR3 sequence is 15 residues long. The V gene's germline CDR1 is SGHRS and CDR2 YFSETQ. In DNA form, the CDR3 reads TGCGCCAGCAGCTTGTGGAGACAGGGGAAATACGAGCAGTACTTC. It yields the protein CASSLWRQGKYEQYF. Based on the CDR3 plus reference TRBV5-1 and TRBJ2-7, the full variable domain is KAGVTQTPRYLIKTRGQQVTLSCSPISGHRSVSWYQQTPGQGLQFLFEYFSETQRNKGNFPGRFSGRQFSNSRSEMNVSTLELGDSALYLCASSLWRQGKYEQYFGPGTRLTVT.

The sample holds a few counts of this clonotype. The chain joins TRBV28 to TRBJ2-1, with a weak D call TRBD2 (6 bases). This CDR3 region has 13 residues. Germline lookup yields CDR1 MDHEN and CDR2 SYDVKM. V lost 5 bases, J lost 8 bases, and 13 bases lay in between. CDR3 region: CASSVGWGDEQFF. The CDR3 DNA is TGTGCCAGCAGTGTGGGCTGGGGGGATGAGCAGTTCTTC.

The V and J genes are TRBV7-9 and TRBJ1-2, with 9 bases that match TRBD1. The CDR3 is 14 residues long. Germline CDR1 reads SEHNR; CDR2 reads FQNEAQ (reference sequence). The V gene end was trimmed by 5 bases and the J gene end by 4 bases; junction bases not matched to a gene: 5. CDR3 DNA sequence: TGTGCCAGCAGCGCAGGGACAGGGACCTATGGCTACACCTTC. The encoded protein is CASSAGTGTYGYTF.

This clonotype turned up a few times. This chain connects TRBV7-3 to TRBJ2-2, with D possibly being TRBD1 (6 bases). V gave up 8 bases and J gave up 4 bases, with 17 bases separating them. The CDR3 is made up of 15 amino acids. The germline V gene encodes CDR1 SGHTA and CDR2 FQGTGA. The DNA for the CDR3 is TGTGCCAGCCGGCTGGACAGAGGCGGCACCGGGGAGCTGTTTTTT. Encoded protein: CASRLDRGGTGELFF.

This clonotype was observed a few times. The J gene is TRBJ2-5, the V gene TRBV7-9, with D possibly matching TRBD1 (6 bases). Trimming took off 7 bases at V and 1 base at J, with 16 bases between the two ends. The CDR3 loop spans 15 amino acids. CDR1 SEHNR and CDR2 FQNEAQ come from the germline V gene (reference sequence). CDR3 sequence: CASIPRYRAQETQYF. In DNA, the CDR3 is TGTGCCAGCATCCCTCGGTACAGGGCCCAAGAGACCCAGTACTTC.

The chain has TRBV24-1 and TRBJ2-2; D not resolved. Per the germline V gene, CDR1 is KGHDR and CDR2 is SFDVKD. The CDR3 length is 16 residues. V was shortened by 0 bases and J by 3 bases, with 10 bases between the two germline ends. Here the CDR3 reads CATSDLRPKDTGELFF. CDR3 DNA sequence: TGTGCCACCAGTGATTTGCGCCCCAAAGACACCGGGGAGCTGTTTTTT.

The chain has TRBV7-9 and TRBJ2-7; TRBD1 aligns across 8 bases. The CDR3 has 14 residues. V lost 8 bases, J lost 6 bases, and 12 bases stayed unmatched. Germline CDR1 reads SEHNR; CDR2 reads FQNEAQ (reference sequence). The CDR3 coding sequence is TGTGCCAGCTGGTCGGACGCAGGGGGCGGCGAGCAGTACTTC. Protein: CASWSDAGGGEQYF.

This clonotype has just a few counts. This chain uses TRBV2 with TRBJ1-1; TRBD1 is a possible D gene (5 bases). This CDR3 has 11 amino acids. The germline gives CDR1 SNHLY, CDR2 FYNNEI. V was cut by 7 bases and J by 4 bases, with 7 bases left in between. CDR3 loop: CASKQGTEAFF. DNA of the CDR3: TGTGCCAGCAAGCAGGGCACTGAAGCTTTCTTT.

V gene TRBV20-1 combines with J gene TRBJ2-3; D is ambiguous. Germline lookup yields CDR1 DFQATT and CDR2 SNEGSKA (reference sequence). The CDR3 consists of 13 residues. The V and J ends lost 6 bases and 5 bases respectively, with 15 bases between them. CDR3 region: CSAPARALDTQYF. DNA for the CDR3: TGCAGTGCCCCAGCTCGAGCCCTAGATACGCAGTATTTT.

The chain couples TRBV12-3 or TRBV12-4 to TRBJ1-4; D is unresolved. The CDR3 is 13 residues long. V lost 6 bases to trimming and J lost 1 base, with 6 bases between them. CDR3 coding DNA: TGTGCCAGCAGAAAGGGAACTAATGAAAAACTGTTTTTT. It is translated as CASRKGTNEKLFF.